This T cell receptor beta chain was sequenced for a study of molecular identifiers for immune sequencing clone quantification. Study details: Naive CD8 cell RNA, from around 20,000 or 100,000 cells, was split five ways in replicates, with four sequenced. Overall study findings and caveats: Spiked-in Jurkat TCR RNA corresponding to one cell was reported as detectable against more than 750,000 naive cells. Clones above 20 RNA copies contained over 98% of effector molecules and under 1% of naive molecules.

TCRdb analysed the PCR reads with MiXCR anew, one entry per CDR3 protein. In the table there are tens of thousands of distinct CDR3 sequences, around 17% of which are singletons. This clonotype occurred many times. The antigen remains unidentified. CDR1 and CDR2 (germline): SEHNR, FQNEAQ (reference sequence). This CDR3 spans 18 amino acids. The junction had 16 bases not matched to a gene; V was cut back by 5 bases and J by 4 bases. Sequencing was carried out using naive CD8+ T cells from blood, with Jurkat cell RNA spiked in. The subset is: FACS-sorted CD8+CD4-CCR7+CD45RA+ naive T cells. The sequence came from a human donor in good health. Some libraries in this study had Jurkat cell RNA spiked in. The rearrangement joins TRBV7-9 to TRBJ2-2; 7 bases agree with TRBD1. CDR3 in amino acids: CASSPDNLDRRSTGELFF. The CDR3 DNA follows: TGTGCCAGCAGCCCAGACAACCTGGACAGGAGAAGCACCGGGGAGCTGTTTTTT.